This T cell receptor beta chain was obtained from a study of cytomegalovirus exposure and HLA in healthy donors. Those who donated were healthy bone marrow donors. From germline, CDR1 is SSHAT and CDR2 FNYEAQ (reference sequence). Trimming removed 0 bases from V and 5 bases from J; junction bases left unmatched: 6. The CDR3 length is 15 residues. This PCR relied on a set of 60 Vbeta primers and 13 Jbeta primers. Clones were sequenced by immunoSEQ multiplex PCR, and TCRdb holds only the in-frame ones, with some missing. The table lists around 200,000 clones, roughly 85% of them singletons. A note on this clone: No antigen is known for it.

Study results and caveats: The study put roughly 160 TCR beta chains on its list as cytomegalovirus-associated. V segments that were indistinguishable, TRBV6-2 and TRBV6-3 among them, were omitted from analysis.

V usage is TRBV7-7 and J usage is TRBJ2-5; 7 nucleotides agree with TRBD2. The sequenced sample was PBMCs. This receptor was obtained from a woman aged 50 to 60 in good health and CMV-seronegative. CDR3 coding DNA: TGTGCCAGCAGCTTAGCGGGAGGGCCCCGGGAGACCCAGTACTTC. Its protein product is CASSLAGGPRETQYF.